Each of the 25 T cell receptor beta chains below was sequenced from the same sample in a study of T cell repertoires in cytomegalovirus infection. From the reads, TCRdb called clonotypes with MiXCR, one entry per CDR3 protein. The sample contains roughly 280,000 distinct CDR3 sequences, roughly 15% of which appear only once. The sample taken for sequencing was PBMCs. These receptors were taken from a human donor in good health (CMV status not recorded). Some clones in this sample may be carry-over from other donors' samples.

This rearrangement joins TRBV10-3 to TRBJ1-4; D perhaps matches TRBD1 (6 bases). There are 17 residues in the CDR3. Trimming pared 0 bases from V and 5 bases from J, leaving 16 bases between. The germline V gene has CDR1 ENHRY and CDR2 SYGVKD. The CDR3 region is CAISESRAGGANEKLFF. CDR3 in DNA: TGTGCCATCAGTGAGTCGAGGGCCGGGGGCGCAAATGAAAAACTGTTTTTT.

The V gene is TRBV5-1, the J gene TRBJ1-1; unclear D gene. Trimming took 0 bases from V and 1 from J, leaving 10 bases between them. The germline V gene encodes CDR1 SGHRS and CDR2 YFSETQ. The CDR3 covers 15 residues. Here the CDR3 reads CASSLAPIGNTEAFF. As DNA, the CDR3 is TGCGCCAGCAGCTTGGCCCCAATTGGGAACACTGAAGCTTTCTTT.

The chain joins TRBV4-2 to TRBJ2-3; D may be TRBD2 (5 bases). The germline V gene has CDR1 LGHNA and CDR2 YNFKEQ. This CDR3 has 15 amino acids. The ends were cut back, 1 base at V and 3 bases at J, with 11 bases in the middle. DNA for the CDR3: TGTGCCAGCAGCCAAGTCGGAGGAGCGACAGATACGCAGTATTTT. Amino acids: CASSQVGGATDTQYF.

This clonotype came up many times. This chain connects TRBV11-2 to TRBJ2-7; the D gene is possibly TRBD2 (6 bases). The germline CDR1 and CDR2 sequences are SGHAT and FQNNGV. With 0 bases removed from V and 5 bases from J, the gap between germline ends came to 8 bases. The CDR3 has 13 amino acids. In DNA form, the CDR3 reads TGTGCCAGCAGCTTAGATTGGGGGGACGAGCAGTACTTC. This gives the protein CASSLDWGDEQYF.

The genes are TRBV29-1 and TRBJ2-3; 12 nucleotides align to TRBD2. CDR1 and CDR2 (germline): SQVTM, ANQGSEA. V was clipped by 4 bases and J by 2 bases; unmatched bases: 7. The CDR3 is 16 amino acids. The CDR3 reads CSVVGLAGSHTDTQYF. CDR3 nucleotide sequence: TGCAGCGTTGTAGGACTAGCGGGAAGCCACACAGATACGCAGTATTTT.

In DNA, the CDR3 is TGTGCCAGCAGCTCGAGAGCTAGCGGGGGCACAGATACGCAGTATTTT. It is translated as CASSSRASGGTDTQYF. This sequence joins TRBV7-3 and TRBJ2-3, with 9 nucleotides matching TRBD2. Per germline, CDR1 SGHTA and CDR2 FQGTGA. CDR3 length: 16 residues. The V and J ends lost 4 bases and 1 base, in that order; junction bases with no gene match: 6.

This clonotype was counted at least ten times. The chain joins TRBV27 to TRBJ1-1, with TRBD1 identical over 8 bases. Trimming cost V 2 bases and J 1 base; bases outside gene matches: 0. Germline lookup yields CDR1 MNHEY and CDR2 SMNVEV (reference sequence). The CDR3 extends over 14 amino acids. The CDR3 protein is CASSLQGANTEAFF. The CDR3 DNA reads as TGTGCCAGCAGTTTACAGGGGGCGAACACTGAAGCTTTCTTT.

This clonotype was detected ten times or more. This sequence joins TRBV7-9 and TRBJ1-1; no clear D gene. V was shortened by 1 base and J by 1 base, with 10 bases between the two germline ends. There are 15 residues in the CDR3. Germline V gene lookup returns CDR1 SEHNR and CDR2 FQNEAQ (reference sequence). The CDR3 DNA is TGTGCCAGCAGCTTAGTAGCCGGAGCGAACACTGAAGCTTTCTTT. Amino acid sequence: CASSLVAGANTEAFF. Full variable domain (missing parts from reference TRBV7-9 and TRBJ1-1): DTGVSQNPRHKITKRGQNVTFRCDPISEHNRLYWYRQTLGQGPEFLTYFQNEAQLEKSRLLSDRFSAERPKGSFSTLEIQRTEQGDSAMYLCASSLVAGANTEAFFGQGTRLTVV.

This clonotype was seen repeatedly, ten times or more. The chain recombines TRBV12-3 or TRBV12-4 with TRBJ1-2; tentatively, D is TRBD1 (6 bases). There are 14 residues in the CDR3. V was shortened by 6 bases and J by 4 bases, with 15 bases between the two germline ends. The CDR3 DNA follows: TGTGCCAGCAGCCTGACGGACAGTTCCTATGGCTACACCTTC. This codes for CASSLTDSSYGYTF.

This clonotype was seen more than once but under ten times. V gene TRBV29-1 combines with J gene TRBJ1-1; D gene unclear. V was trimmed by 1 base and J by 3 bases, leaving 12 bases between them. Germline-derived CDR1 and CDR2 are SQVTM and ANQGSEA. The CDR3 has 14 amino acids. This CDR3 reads CSVEVINRDTEAFF. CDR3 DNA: TGCAGCGTTGAAGTGATTAATAGGGACACTGAAGCTTTCTTT.

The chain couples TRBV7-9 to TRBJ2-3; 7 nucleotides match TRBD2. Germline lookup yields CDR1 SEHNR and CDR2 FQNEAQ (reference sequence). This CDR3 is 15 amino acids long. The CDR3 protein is CALVPWRESTDTQYF. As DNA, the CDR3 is TGTGCACTGGTGCCGTGGCGGGAGTCCACAGATACGCAGTATTTT. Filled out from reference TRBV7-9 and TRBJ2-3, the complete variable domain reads DTGVSQNPRHKITKRGQNVTFRCDPISEHNRLYWYRQTLGQGPEFLTYFQNEAQLEKSRLLSDRFSAERPKGSFSTLEIQRTEQGDSAMYLCALVPWRESTDTQYFGPGTRLTVL.

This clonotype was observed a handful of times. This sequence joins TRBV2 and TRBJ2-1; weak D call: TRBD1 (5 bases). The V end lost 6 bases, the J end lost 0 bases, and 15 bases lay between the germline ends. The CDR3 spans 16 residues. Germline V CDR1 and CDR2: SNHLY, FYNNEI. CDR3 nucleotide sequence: TGTGCCAGCAGCCGACCCCCTCAGGGCTCCTACAATGAGCAGTTCTTC. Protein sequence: CASSRPPQGSYNEQFF.

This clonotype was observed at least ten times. The CDR3 loop is CASRTLDTQYF. The CDR3 DNA follows: TGTGCCAGTCGCACGCTGGATACGCAGTATTTT. This chain joins TRBV19 and TRBJ2-3, with D hard to call. The CDR3 is made up of 11 amino acids. CDR1 and CDR2 from the germline V gene are LNHDA and SQIVND (reference sequence). The V end was cut by 8 bases, the J end by 6 bases, with 9 bases between.

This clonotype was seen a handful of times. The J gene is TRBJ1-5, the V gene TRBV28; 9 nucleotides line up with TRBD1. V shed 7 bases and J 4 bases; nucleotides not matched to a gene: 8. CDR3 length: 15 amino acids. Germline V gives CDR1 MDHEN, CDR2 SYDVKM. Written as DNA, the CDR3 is TGTGCCAGCAATCGACAGGGGGTGGGAAATCAGCCCCAGCATTTT. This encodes CASNRQGVGNQPQHF.

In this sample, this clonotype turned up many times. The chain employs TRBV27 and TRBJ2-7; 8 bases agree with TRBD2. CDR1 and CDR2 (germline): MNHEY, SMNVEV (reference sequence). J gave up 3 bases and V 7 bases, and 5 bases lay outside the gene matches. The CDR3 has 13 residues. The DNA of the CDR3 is TGTGCCAGCAAAGCGGGAGACCGCTACGAGCAGTACTTC. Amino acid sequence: CASKAGDRYEQYF.

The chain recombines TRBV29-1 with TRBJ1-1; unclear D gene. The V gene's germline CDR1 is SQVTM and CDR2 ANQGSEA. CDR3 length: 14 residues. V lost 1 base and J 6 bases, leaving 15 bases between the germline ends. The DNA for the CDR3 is TGCAGCGTTGAAGGGTTTCACTCAGGCCCTGAAGCTTTCTTT. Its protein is CSVEGFHSGPEAFF.

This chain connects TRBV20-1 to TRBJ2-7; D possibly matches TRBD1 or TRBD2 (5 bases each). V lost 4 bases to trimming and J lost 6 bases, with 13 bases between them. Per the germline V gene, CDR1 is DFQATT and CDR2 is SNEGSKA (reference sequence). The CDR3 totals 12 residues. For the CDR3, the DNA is TGCAGTGCTAAAGTGTATGGGACCGAGCAGTACTTC. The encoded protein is CSAKVYGTEQYF.

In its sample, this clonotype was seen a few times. The CDR3 loop reads CASSFWGREETQYF. DNA of the CDR3: TGTGCCAGCAGTTTTTGGGGCAGGGAGGAGACCCAGTACTTC. V and J are TRBV12-3 or TRBV12-4 and TRBJ2-5; D tentatively fits TRBD1 or TRBD2 (5 bases each). V lost 3 bases and J lost 5, with 13 bases in between. This CDR3 spans 14 amino acids.

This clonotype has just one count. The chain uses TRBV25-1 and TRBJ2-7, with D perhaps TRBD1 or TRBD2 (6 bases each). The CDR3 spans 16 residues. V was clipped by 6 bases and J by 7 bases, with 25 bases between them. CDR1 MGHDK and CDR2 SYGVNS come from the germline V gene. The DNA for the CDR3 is TGTGCCAGCAGCGACCCACGGGGGACACTCTACGAAGAGCAGTACTTC. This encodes CASSDPRGTLYEEQYF.

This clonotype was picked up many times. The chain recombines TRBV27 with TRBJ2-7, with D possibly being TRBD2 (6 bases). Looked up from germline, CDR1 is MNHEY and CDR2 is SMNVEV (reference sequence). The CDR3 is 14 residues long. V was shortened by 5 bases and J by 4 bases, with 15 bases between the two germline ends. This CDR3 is CASSPQGLPYEQYF. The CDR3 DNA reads TGTGCCAGCAGTCCACAAGGACTACCTTACGAGCAGTACTTC.

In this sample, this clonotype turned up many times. As DNA, the CDR3 is TGTGCCAGCAGCTTTATTGGACGGGGTTTGGGCAGAATGAAGCGGGAGCAGGGGTACGAGCAGTACTTC. Amino acid sequence: CASSFIGRGLGRMKREQGYEQYF. The chain has TRBV7-3 and TRBJ2-7; 8 positions agree with TRBD2. The CDR3 totals 23 residues. V lost 3 bases, J lost 4 bases, and 32 bases stayed unmatched. Germline V gene lookup returns CDR1 SGHTA and CDR2 FQGTGA.

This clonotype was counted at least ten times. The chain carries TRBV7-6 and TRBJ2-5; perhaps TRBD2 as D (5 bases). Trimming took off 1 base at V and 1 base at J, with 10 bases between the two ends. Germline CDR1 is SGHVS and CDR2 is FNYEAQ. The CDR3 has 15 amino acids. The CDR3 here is CASSLVAGLQETQYF. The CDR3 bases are TGTGCCAGCAGCTTAGTGGCGGGTCTCCAAGAGACCCAGTACTTC.

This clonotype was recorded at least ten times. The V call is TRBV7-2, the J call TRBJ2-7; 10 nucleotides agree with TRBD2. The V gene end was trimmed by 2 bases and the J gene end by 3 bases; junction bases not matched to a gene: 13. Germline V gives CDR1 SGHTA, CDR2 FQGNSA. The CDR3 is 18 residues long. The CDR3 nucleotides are TGTGCCAGCAGCTTAAGGGAAGCGGGGGGGGGCTCTGGCTACGAGCAGTACTTC. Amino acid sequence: CASSLREAGGGSGYEQYF. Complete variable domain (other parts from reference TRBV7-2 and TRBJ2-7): GAGVSQSPSNKVTEKGKDVELRCDPISGHTALYWYRQSLGQGLEFLIYFQGNSAPDKSGLPSDRFSAERTGGSVSTLTIQRTQQEDSAVYLCASSLREAGGGSGYEQYFGPGTRLTVT.

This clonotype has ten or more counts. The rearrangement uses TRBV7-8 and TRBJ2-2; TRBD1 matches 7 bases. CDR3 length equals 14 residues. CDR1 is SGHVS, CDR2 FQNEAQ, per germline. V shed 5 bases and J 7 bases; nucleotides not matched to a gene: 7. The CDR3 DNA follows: TGTGCCAGCAGCGTAACCAGGGGGTACGGGGAGCTGTTTTTT. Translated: CASSVTRGYGELFF.

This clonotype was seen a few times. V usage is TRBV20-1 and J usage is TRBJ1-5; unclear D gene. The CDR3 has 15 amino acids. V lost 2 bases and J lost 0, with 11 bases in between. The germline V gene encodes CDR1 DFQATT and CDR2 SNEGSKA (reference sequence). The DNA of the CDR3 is TGCAGTGCTAGAAACCAAGACTATAGCAATCAGCCCCAGCATTTT. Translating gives CSARNQDYSNQPQHF.